Shown below are 10 T cell receptor beta chains from a single sample sequenced in a study of T cells after posttransplantation cyclophosphamide. TCRdb's table, derived via immunoSEQ multiplex PCR, lists solely in-frame clones and lacks some. Of approximately 17,000 clones listed, roughly 92% are singletons. A marrow graft followed busulfan-fludarabine conditioning, with cyclophosphamide on days +3 and +4. Sequencing used CD4+ T cells sorted from blood, obtained after allogeneic stem cell transplant with posttransplant cyclophosphamide. Source of these receptors: a male patient aged 60-69 years who received an allogeneic stem cell transplant from a related donor and was CMV-positive. T cells may partly derive from the graft donor.

The chain couples TRBV6-5 to TRBJ1-3, with a tentative D call TRBD1 (5 bases). V was clipped by 6 bases and J by 0 bases, with 12 bases between them. Germline V gene data show CDR1 as MNHEY and CDR2 as SVGAGI. The CDR3 length is 15 residues. CDR3 DNA: TGTGCCAGCAGCCGAGACAGAAACTCTGGAAACACCATATATTTT. As protein: CASSRDRNSGNTIYF.

This chain joins TRBV11-3 and TRBJ1-4; D perhaps matches TRBD1 (6 bases). The germline gives CDR1 SGHNT, CDR2 YENEEA. The CDR3 consists of 14 residues. V was shortened by 1 base and J by 14 bases, with 17 bases between the two germline ends. The CDR3 region has the DNA TGTGCCAGCAGCTTAGGCCCAATCGACAGGAACCTGTTTTTT. Its translation is CASSLGPIDRNLFF.

V and J are TRBV11-2 and TRBJ2-3, with TRBD1 matching 8 bases. The CDR3 length is 17 residues. CDR1 is SGHAT and CDR2 is FQNNGV in the germline V gene. V was clipped by 6 bases and J by 5 bases; unmatched bases: 16. CDR3 residues: CASRAGTGQLRGDTQYF. In DNA, the CDR3 is TGTGCCAGCAGAGCTGGGACAGGACAGCTGAGAGGAGATACGCAGTATTTT.

V is TRBV7-2 and J is TRBJ2-2; 11 bases fit TRBD1. Germline CDR1 and CDR2: SGHTA and FQGNSA. V lost 6 bases to trimming and J lost 4 bases; unmatched junction nucleotides: 4. CDR3 length: 15 amino acids. CDR3 protein: CASRSGTGGTGELFF. The CDR3 bases are TGTGCCAGCAGATCCGGGACAGGGGGCACCGGGGAGCTGTTTTTT.

The chain joins TRBV4-3 to TRBJ2-3, with TRBD2 matching over 14 bases. Germline values: CDR1 LGHNA, CDR2 YSLEER. V shed 4 bases and J 2 bases; nucleotides not matched to a gene: 5. CDR3 length: 17 amino acids. The chain's CDR3 is CASSLGLAGGHTDTQYF. The CDR3, as DNA: TGCGCCAGCAGCCTTGGACTAGCGGGGGGCCACACAGATACGCAGTATTTT.

The chain couples TRBV19 to TRBJ1-6; TRBD1 aligns across 8 bases. CDR3 length: 15 amino acids. The germline gives CDR1 LNHDA, CDR2 SQIVND (reference sequence). V lost 6 bases and J lost 2; bases outside the gene matches: 3. For the CDR3, the DNA is TGTGCCAGTAGCACGGACAGGGCCTATAATTCACCCCTCCACTTT. Amino acids: CASSTDRAYNSPLHF.

This chain joins TRBV29-1 and TRBJ2-5; 8 nucleotides align to TRBD2. CDR1 and CDR2 from the germline V gene are SQVTM and ANQGSEA. Trimming cost V 6 bases and J 1 base; bases outside gene matches: 10. The CDR3 contains 15 residues. CDR3: CSVLPTAGGQETQYF. CDR3 DNA sequence: TGCAGCGTCTTGCCTACTGCGGGGGGCCAAGAGACCCAGTACTTC.

This clone is a singleton in its sample. The same CDR3 arises from other DNA sequences in this sample as well. This chain uses TRBV5-1 with TRBJ1-4; 10 nucleotides align to TRBD1. Germline loops: CDR1 SGHRS, CDR2 YFSETQ. The CDR3 length is 14 residues. V lost 4 bases to trimming and J lost 8 bases; unmatched junction nucleotides: 5. In nucleotides, the CDR3 is TGCGCCAGCAGCCCCGGGACAGGGGACGAAAAACTGTTTTTT. It encodes CASSPGTGDEKLFF.

This clone was counted once. The chain has TRBV7-8 and TRBJ2-2, with 8 bases matching TRBD1. CDR3 length equals 17 residues. The germline V gene encodes CDR1 SGHVS and CDR2 FQNEAQ. V shed 0 bases and J 8 bases; nucleotides not matched to a gene: 11. In DNA form, the CDR3 reads TGTGCCAGCAGCTTAGCTCCGCAGGGGGCTTTAACGGGGGAGCTGTTTTTT. It yields the protein CASSLAPQGALTGELFF.

The CDR3 DNA reads as TGTGCCAGCAGACGTACAGGGGGCGCAAACACTGAAGCTTTCTTT. This sequence encodes CASRRTGGANTEAFF. The chain has TRBV5-4 and TRBJ1-1; TRBD1 matches 9 bases. The CDR3 loop spans 15 amino acids. Germline CDR1 is SGHNT and CDR2 is YYREEE (reference sequence). V was clipped by 5 bases and J by 2 bases; unmatched bases: 7.